This T cell receptor (beta chain) was sequenced during a study of blood T cell repertoires in COVID-19. V dropped 6 bases and J dropped 5 bases, with 16 bases sitting between them. This CDR3 is 14 amino acids long. CDR1 is SNHLY and CDR2 is FYNNEI in the germline V gene. Per the study methods: Estimates of nucleated cell counts were drawn from the amplification of reference gene primers. Some clones are missing from TCRdb's copy, which holds only in-frame ones; the method was immunoSEQ multiplex PCR. Clone size and V and J calls were adopted from that table, with D and trimming inferred from the DNA. The table lists about 120,000 clones, 70% to 85% of them singletons.

Sequenced sample: peripheral blood. This chain uses TRBV2 with TRBJ1-2; D remains unclear. This clonotype was obtained from a man between 65 and 80 years old with active or convalescent COVID-19. CDR3 coding DNA: TGTGCCAGCAGCCAAAACCCCGACGGGTATGGCTACACCTTC. The encoded protein is CASSQNPDGYGYTF.